A single sample gave rise to the 31 T cell receptor beta chains below, sequenced in a study of CD8 T cells in ankylosing spondylitis. A single record per CDR3 protein comes from TCRdb applying MiXCR to the 5' RACE reads. The profile shows some 140,000 distinct CDR3 sequences, roughly 8.4% of them singletons. Material for sequencing was synovial fluid, either unsorted or a sorted T cell fraction (not recorded which). The receptors were gathered from a male donor with ankylosing spondylitis.

This clonotype was counted between two and nine times. The chain couples TRBV6-2 or TRBV6-3 to TRBJ2-5; D is possibly TRBD2 (5 bases). The CDR3 loop spans 13 amino acids. V was cut by 8 bases and J by 2 bases, with 12 bases left in between. Germline CDR1 is MNHEY and CDR2 is SVGEGT. The CDR3 spells CASFGNRQETQYF. CDR3 coding DNA: TGTGCCAGCTTCGGGAACAGACAAGAGACCCAGTACTTC.

This clonotype appeared many times. The chain carries TRBV28 and TRBJ2-3, with TRBD2 matching 10 bases. Germline CDR1 MDHEN, CDR2 SYDVKM. CDR3 size: 17 residues. With 4 bases clipped from V and 6 bases from J, the junction kept 13 bases outside the gene matches. This chain's CDR3 is CASSYPSGRGGVDTQYF. CDR3 DNA sequence: TGTGCCAGCAGTTACCCTAGCGGGAGAGGGGGTGTGGATACGCAGTATTTT.

The chain links TRBV4-2 to TRBJ2-1, with TRBD2 identical over 10 bases. Trimming cost V 1 base and J 0 bases; bases outside gene matches: 0. The CDR3 has 16 residues. Germline V lookup: CDR1 LGHNA, CDR2 YNFKEQ. The CDR3 loop reads CASSQVAGGSYNEQFF. The CDR3 nucleotides read TGTGCCAGCAGCCAAGTAGCGGGAGGCTCCTACAATGAGCAGTTCTTC.

The table lists this clonotype with a few counts. The chain recombines TRBV5-6 with TRBJ1-2; D perhaps matches TRBD1 (6 bases). The CDR3 loop spans 14 amino acids. Germline V gene lookup returns CDR1 SGHDT and CDR2 YYEEEE. Trimming took off 2 bases at V and 4 bases at J, with 12 bases between the two ends. This CDR3 is CASSLDRSVYGYTF. CDR3 bases: TGTGCCAGCAGCTTAGACAGGTCGGTCTATGGCTACACCTTC.

V gene TRBV28 combines with J gene TRBJ2-7; 9 bases are a match to TRBD1. V lost 4 bases and J lost 2; bases outside the gene matches: 6. CDR1 and CDR2 (germline): MDHEN, SYDVKM. This CDR3 is built from 15 residues. The CDR3 is CASSSAGQGPYEQYF. The CDR3 region has the DNA TGTGCCAGCAGTTCCGCGGGACAGGGTCCCTACGAGCAGTACTTC.

In its sample, this clonotype was seen many times. The chain is built from TRBV7-2 and TRBJ1-2, with D uncertain. V was trimmed by 3 bases and J by 6 bases, leaving 8 bases between them. CDR3 length: 12 amino acids. CDR1 SGHTA and CDR2 FQGNSA come from the germline V gene. CDR3 amino acids: CASSFSGHGYTF. Written as DNA, the CDR3 is TGTGCCAGCAGCTTTTCTGGGCATGGCTACACCTTC.

The chain recombines TRBV6-5 with TRBJ2-3, with D possibly matching TRBD2 (6 bases). Germline lookup yields CDR1 MNHEY and CDR2 SVGAGI. CDR3 size: 16 residues. Deletions cut 2 bases from V and 1 base from J, with 13 bases between. CDR3 DNA sequence: TGTGCCAGCAGTTACGGGTCAGCGGGCGGCACAGATACGCAGTATTTT. Its translation is CASSYGSAGGTDTQYF.

This sequence joins TRBV20-1 and TRBJ1-1; D perhaps matches TRBD1 (6 bases). V lost 1 base and J lost 5, with 17 bases in between. CDR1 is DFQATT, CDR2 SNEGSKA, per germline (reference sequence). The CDR3 has 15 amino acids. The CDR3 nucleotides read TGCAGTGCTAGAGTTTTGGGGGGCGCTGAGACTGAAGCTTTCTTT. Translation: CSARVLGGAETEAFF.

This clonotype was counted between two and nine times. This chain connects TRBV29-1 to TRBJ2-5, with TRBD2 matching 12 bases. Per the germline V gene, CDR1 is SQVTM and CDR2 is ANQGSEA. This CDR3 spans 15 amino acids. Unmatched junction bases numbered 7, after V lost 7 bases and J lost 1 base. The CDR3 bases are TGCAGCGCACCATCTAGCGGGGGGGCCCAAGAGACCCAGTACTTC. Translated, it gives CSAPSSGGAQETQYF.

The sample holds many counts of this clonotype. The V gene is TRBV6-2 or TRBV6-3, the J gene TRBJ2-3; D remains ambiguous. This CDR3 region has 15 residues. V was clipped by 0 bases and J by 0 bases, with 7 bases between them. Looked up from germline, CDR1 is MNHEY and CDR2 is SVGEGT. CDR3 protein: CASSYSGLSTDTQYF. CDR3 coding DNA: TGTGCCAGCAGTTACTCGGGATTGAGCACAGATACGCAGTATTTT.

The genes are TRBV7-9 and TRBJ2-7, with D unresolved. The CDR3 spans 15 residues. Germline V gives CDR1 SEHNR, CDR2 FQNEAQ (reference sequence). Trimming removed 6 bases from V and 6 bases from J, with 21 bases in between. CDR3 sequence: CASSSRSQAVGEQYF. Written as DNA, the CDR3 is TGTGCCAGCAGTTCACGCTCGCAGGCGGTAGGCGAGCAGTACTTC.

This clonotype has a count of ten or more. The rearrangement joins TRBV20-1 to TRBJ2-7; TRBD2 matches 10 bases. This CDR3 has 14 residues. V lost 6 bases to trimming and J lost 1 base; unmatched junction nucleotides: 6. Per germline, CDR1 DFQATT and CDR2 SNEGSKA (reference sequence). CDR3 bases: TGCAGTGCCAGCGGACTAGCGGCTTCCTACGAGCAGTACTTC. Residues: CSASGLAASYEQYF.

This clonotype was recorded once. A much larger clone differs from this one at a single base, so this may be a read error. The chain uses TRBV6-5 and TRBJ1-1, with 7 bases matching TRBD1. The CDR3 covers 19 residues. Germline loops: CDR1 MNHEY, CDR2 SVGAGI. In nucleotides, the CDR3 is TGTGCCAGCAGTTACTCCCAGGGGGGAGGGGTCGCCATGAACACTGGAGCTTTCTTT. This sequence encodes CASSYSQGGGVAMNTGAFF.

This clonotype was counted many times. The rearrangement links TRBV11-2 to TRBJ2-3, with D perhaps given as TRBD1 or TRBD2 (6 bases each). Germline V gene data show CDR1 as SGHAT and CDR2 as FQNNGV. Trimming cost V 2 bases and J 0 bases, with 15 bases left between them. This CDR3 comprises 17 residues. The chain's CDR3 is CASSLYRGLSSTDTQYF. The DNA for the CDR3 is TGTGCCAGCAGCTTATATCGGGGGCTTTCTAGCACAGATACGCAGTATTTT.

The chain carries TRBV12-3 or TRBV12-4 and TRBJ2-7, with 11 positions matching TRBD2. The J segment lost 4 bases and the V segment lost 3 bases, leaving 8 bases of the junction unmatched. This CDR3 contains 16 residues. The CDR3 sequence is CASSFSLTSGTYEQYF. CDR3 DNA sequence: TGTGCCAGCAGTTTTAGCCTGACTAGCGGGACATACGAGCAGTACTTC.

The table lists this clonotype with many counts. The chain has TRBV7-9 and TRBJ1-6; no clear D. There are 14 residues in the CDR3. The germline CDR1 and CDR2 sequences are SEHNR and FQNEAQ (reference sequence). Trimming took 4 bases from V and 0 from J, leaving 4 bases between them. In nucleotides, the CDR3 is TGTGCCAGCAGCTCGAGCTCCTATAATTCACCCCTCCACTTT. The encoded protein is CASSSSSYNSPLHF.

This clonotype was recorded many times. The chain couples TRBV6-5 to TRBJ2-1; D unresolved. The CDR3 consists of 14 residues. V lost 2 bases and J lost 4, with 9 bases in between. Per germline, CDR1 MNHEY and CDR2 SVGAGI. The CDR3 loop reads CASSYEARYNEQFF. CDR3 nucleotide sequence: TGTGCCAGCAGTTACGAGGCGCGATACAATGAGCAGTTCTTC.

This clonotype was counted at least ten times. The chain is built from TRBV5-1 and TRBJ1-2, with unresolved D. Germline loops: CDR1 SGHRS, CDR2 YFSETQ. Trimming took 0 bases from V and 2 from J, leaving 8 bases between them. The CDR3 spans 14 residues. CDR3: CASSLAVGNYGYTF. The CDR3 nucleotides read TGCGCCAGCAGCTTGGCCGTCGGGAACTATGGCTACACCTTC.

This clonotype was detected many times. The rearrangement uses TRBV2 and TRBJ2-1; D is perhaps TRBD2 (5 bases). Trimming cost V 10 bases and J 4 bases, with 17 bases left between them. This CDR3 is built from 14 residues. In germline, CDR1 is SNHLY, CDR2 FYNNEI. Written as DNA, the CDR3 is TGTGCCACGCACTGGACTGAGCAATACAATGAGCAGTTCTTC. The encoded protein is CATHWTEQYNEQFF.

This clonotype showed up many times. The chain couples TRBV10-3 to TRBJ2-3; either TRBD1 or TRBD2 may fit D (6 bases each). The germline V gene encodes CDR1 ENHRY and CDR2 SYGVKD. V gave up 3 bases and J gave up 0 bases, with 16 bases separating them. The CDR3 is 17 residues long. As DNA, the CDR3 is TGTGCCATCAGTGATAAGGGGGGCCAAGGAAGCACAGATACGCAGTATTTT. Protein product: CAISDKGGQGSTDTQYF.

The chain employs TRBV24-1 and TRBJ1-4, with 8 nucleotides matching TRBD1. Germline lookup yields CDR1 KGHDR and CDR2 SFDVKD. V lost 2 bases and J lost 8; bases outside the gene matches: 9. The CDR3 contains 16 residues. The CDR3 loop is CATSDSRTGHGEKLFF. CDR3 sequence (DNA): TGTGCCACCAGTGATTCCCGGACAGGGCACGGGGAAAAACTGTTTTTT.

This clonotype has just a few counts. V and J are TRBV4-3 and TRBJ1-1; D gene ambiguous. This CDR3 contains 15 residues. Germline assignment: CDR1 LGHNA and CDR2 YSLEER. Trimming cost V 6 bases and J 0 bases, with 14 bases left between them. The CDR3 DNA reads TGCGCCAGCAGGAAGATAGACGGCTTGAACACTGAAGCTTTCTTT. Translation gives CASRKIDGLNTEAFF.

This clonotype was counted ten times or more. This chain joins TRBV7-9 and TRBJ1-6; 7 nucleotides match TRBD1. After removal of 5 bases from V and 9 bases from J, the junction contained 16 bases not matched to a gene. There are 17 residues in the CDR3. CDR1 is SEHNR and CDR2 is FQNEAQ in the germline V gene (reference sequence). This CDR3 is CASSASTGTEFGSPLHF. CDR3 sequence (DNA): TGTGCCAGCAGCGCCTCAACCGGGACAGAATTTGGTTCACCCCTCCACTTT.

This clonotype was found many times. The CDR3 bases are TGTGCCAGCAGCCAAGTCTTCACTGACTCTGCCGAGCAGTACTTC. Its translation is CASSQVFTDSAEQYF. The V and J genes are TRBV3-1 and TRBJ2-7; D call uncertain. Germline values: CDR1 LGHDT, CDR2 YNNKEL (reference sequence). The CDR3 sequence is 15 residues long. Deletions cut 1 base from V and 6 bases from J, with 16 bases between.

This clonotype was recorded a few times. The chain joins TRBV11-3 to TRBJ2-4, with D tentatively TRBD1 or TRBD2 (5 bases each). Looked up from germline, CDR1 is SGHNT and CDR2 is YENEEA. The CDR3 runs to 16 residues. Deletions cut 5 bases from V and 1 base from J, with 15 bases between. CDR3 protein: CASSLGTDTAKNIQYF. The CDR3, as DNA: TGTGCCAGCAGCCTTGGGACCGACACCGCCAAAAACATTCAGTACTTC.

This clonotype was counted ten times or more. This chain joins TRBV5-1 and TRBJ2-2; perhaps TRBD1 as D (5 bases). Looked up from germline, CDR1 is SGHRS and CDR2 is YFSETQ. The CDR3 contains 15 residues. With 2 bases removed from V and 6 bases from J, the gap between germline ends came to 14 bases. The CDR3, as DNA: TGCGCCAGCAGCTTACGGACACCAGGACCCGGGGAGCTGTTTTTT. Residues: CASSLRTPGPGELFF.

The chain has TRBV11-2 and TRBJ2-3, with D possibly called TRBD1 or TRBD2 (6 bases each). The CDR3 runs 15 residues. Trimming removed 2 bases at V and 5 bases at J, with 14 bases between. Germline loops: CDR1 SGHAT, CDR2 FQNNGV. The CDR3, as DNA: TGTGCCAGCAGCTTATTGAGGGGGGTGGTAGATACGCAGTATTTT. It specifies CASSLLRGVVDTQYF.

This clonotype was recorded many times. The V and J genes are TRBV5-1 and TRBJ2-1; tentatively, D is TRBD1 (6 bases). V lost 2 bases and J 0 bases, leaving 9 bases between the germline ends. This CDR3 region has 15 residues. Germline CDR1 SGHRS, CDR2 YFSETQ. This CDR3 reads CASSLQGVSYNEQFF. CDR3 coding DNA: TGCGCCAGCAGCTTACAGGGTGTCTCCTACAATGAGCAGTTCTTC.

The sample holds many counts of this clonotype. The rearrangement joins TRBV27 to TRBJ2-7, with 9 positions matching TRBD1. The V gene's germline CDR1 is MNHEY and CDR2 SMNVEV (reference sequence). The CDR3 has 14 residues. The junction had 8 bases not matched to a gene; V was cut back by 7 bases and J by 4 bases. In DNA, the CDR3 is TGTGCCAGCATTACCGGGACAGGGAGTTACGAGCAGTACTTC. Translated, it gives CASITGTGSYEQYF.

The V call is TRBV10-3, the J call TRBJ2-7, with 10 bases that match TRBD1. The V segment lost 6 bases and the J segment 4 bases; nucleotides outside the gene matches: 6. Germline V gives CDR1 ENHRY, CDR2 SYGVKD. The CDR3 totals 14 residues. The CDR3 nucleotides read TGTGCCATCAGGGGGGACAGGGGAGGATACGAGCAGTACTTC. Protein sequence: CAIRGDRGGYEQYF.

The gene calls are TRBV20-1 and TRBJ2-3; 8 bases align to TRBD2. CDR1 DFQATT and CDR2 SNEGSKA come from the germline V gene (reference sequence). The CDR3 extends over 17 amino acids. Trimming cost V 0 bases and J 2 bases; bases outside gene matches: 10. The CDR3 here is CSARDPGTSGHTDTQYF. CDR3 bases: TGCAGTGCTAGAGATCCGGGCACTAGCGGTCACACAGATACGCAGTATTTT.